A selection of T cell receptor beta chains follows, all from one sample in a study of CD8+ T cells in alopecia areata. Assay: immunoSEQ multiplex PCR; the TCRdb copy retains only in-frame clones and omits some. Seen here are 55,000 to 75,000 clones, approximately 46% observed once, and the top ten hold approximately 18%. Sequences were derived from CD8+ T cells sorted from blood, sampled at week 0. These receptor sequences come from a human donor with alopecia areata. CDR3s leave out the opening cysteine and the closing phenylalanine or tryptophan. Each record gives: V gene, J gene, CDR3 protein.

TRBV19,TRBJ2-7,ASSNLGDLEQY
TRBV4-1,TRBJ2-7,ASSQDQASGRAEQY
TRBV7-2,TRBJ1-1,ASSPDREAF
TRBV9,TRBJ2-1,ASSVESDSYNEQF
TRBV10-3,TRBJ2-2,AINQKGPAGEVAGELF
TRBV9,TRBJ2-2,ASSLNRGGGGELF
TRBV29-1,TRBJ2-1,SPKGLAPSSYNEQF
TRBV7-9,TRBJ2-7,ASSPGWDLYEQY
TRBV27,TRBJ2-3,ASSTTDTQY
TRBV12-5,TRBJ2-7,ASGLPKGTYEQY
TRBV7-8,TRBJ2-1,ASTLFLGYIEQF
TRBV30,TRBJ2-5,AWAVVVETQY
TRBV7-9,TRBJ2-5,ASSLVGRSETQY
TRBV29-1,TRBJ2-5,SVNSGLQETQY
TRBV5-4,TRBJ2-6,ASSLTGPGANVLT